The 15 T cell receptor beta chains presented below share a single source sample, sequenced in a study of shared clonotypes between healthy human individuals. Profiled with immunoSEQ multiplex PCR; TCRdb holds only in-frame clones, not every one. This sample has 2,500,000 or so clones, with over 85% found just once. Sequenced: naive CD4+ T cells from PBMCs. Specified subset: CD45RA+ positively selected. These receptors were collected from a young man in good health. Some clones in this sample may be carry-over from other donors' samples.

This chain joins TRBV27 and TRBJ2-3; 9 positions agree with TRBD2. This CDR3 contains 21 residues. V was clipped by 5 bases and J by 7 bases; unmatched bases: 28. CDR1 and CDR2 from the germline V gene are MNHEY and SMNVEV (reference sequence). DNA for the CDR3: TGTGCCAGCAGTGCAATTTTAAGGGCTAGCGGGACTAACCCCGGCCGGTATACGCAGTATTTT. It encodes CASSAILRASGTNPGRYTQYF.

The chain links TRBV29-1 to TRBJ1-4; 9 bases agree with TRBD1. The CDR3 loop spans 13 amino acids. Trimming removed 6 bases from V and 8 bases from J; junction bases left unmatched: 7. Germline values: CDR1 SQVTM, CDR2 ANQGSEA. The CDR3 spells CSVATGGGEKLFF. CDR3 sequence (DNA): TGCAGCGTCGCGACAGGGGGAGGCGAAAAACTGTTTTTT.

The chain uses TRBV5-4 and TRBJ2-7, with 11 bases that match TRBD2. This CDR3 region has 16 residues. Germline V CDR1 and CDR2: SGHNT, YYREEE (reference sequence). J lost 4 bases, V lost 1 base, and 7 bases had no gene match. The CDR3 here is CASSLRTSGSFYEQYF. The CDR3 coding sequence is TGTGCCAGCAGCTTGCGGACTAGCGGGTCCTTTTACGAGCAGTACTTC.

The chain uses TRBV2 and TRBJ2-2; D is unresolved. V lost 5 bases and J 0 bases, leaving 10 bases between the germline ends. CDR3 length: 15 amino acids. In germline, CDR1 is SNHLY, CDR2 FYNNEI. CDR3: CASSPETANTGELFF. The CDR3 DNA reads TGTGCCAGCAGTCCCGAGACGGCGAACACCGGGGAGCTGTTTTTT.

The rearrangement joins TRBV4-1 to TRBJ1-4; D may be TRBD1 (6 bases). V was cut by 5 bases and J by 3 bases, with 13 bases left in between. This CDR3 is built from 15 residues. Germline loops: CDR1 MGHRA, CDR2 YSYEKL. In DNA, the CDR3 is TGCGCCAGCAGCAAGGGGGGGTGGCCTAATGAAAAACTGTTTTTT. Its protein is CASSKGGWPNEKLFF.

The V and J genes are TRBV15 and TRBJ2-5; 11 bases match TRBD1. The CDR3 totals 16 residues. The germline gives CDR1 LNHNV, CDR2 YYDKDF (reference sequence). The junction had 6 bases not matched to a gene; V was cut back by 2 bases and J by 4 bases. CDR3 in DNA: TGTGCCACCAGCAGAACCGGGACAGGGGGAGTAGAGACCCAGTACTTC. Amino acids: CATSRTGTGGVETQYF.

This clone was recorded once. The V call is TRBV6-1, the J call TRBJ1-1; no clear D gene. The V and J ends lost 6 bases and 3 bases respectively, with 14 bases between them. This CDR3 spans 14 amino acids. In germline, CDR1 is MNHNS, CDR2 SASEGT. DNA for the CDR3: TGTGCCAGCAGCCCGACGGCGGGGTACACTGAAGCTTTCTTT. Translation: CASSPTAGYTEAFF.

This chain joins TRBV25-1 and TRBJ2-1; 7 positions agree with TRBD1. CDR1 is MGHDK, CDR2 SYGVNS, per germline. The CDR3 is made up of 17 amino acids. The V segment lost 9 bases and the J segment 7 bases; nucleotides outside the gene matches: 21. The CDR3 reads CARRGERPGQPPNEQFF. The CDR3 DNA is TGTGCCAGGAGAGGTGAAAGACCGGGACAGCCTCCGAATGAGCAGTTCTTC.

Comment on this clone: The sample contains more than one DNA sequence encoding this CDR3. The CDR3 region has the DNA TGTGCCAGCTCACCGGTGGGGCACACAGATACGCAGTATTTT. This encodes CASSPVGHTDTQYF. The chain employs TRBV18 and TRBJ2-3, with D perhaps TRBD1 (5 bases). The CDR3 is 14 residues long. In germline, CDR1 is KGHSH, CDR2 LQKENI. The V gene lost 3 bases and the J gene lost 2 bases, with 9 bases spanning the gap.

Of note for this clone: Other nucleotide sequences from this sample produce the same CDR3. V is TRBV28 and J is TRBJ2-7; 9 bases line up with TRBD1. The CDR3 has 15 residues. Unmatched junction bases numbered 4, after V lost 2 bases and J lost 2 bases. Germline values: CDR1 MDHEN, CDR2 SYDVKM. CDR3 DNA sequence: TGTGCCAGCAGTTTAACCGGACAGGGGACCTACGAGCAGTACTTC. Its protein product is CASSLTGQGTYEQYF. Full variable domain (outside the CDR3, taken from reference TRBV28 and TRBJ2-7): DVKVTQSSRYLVKRTGEKVFLECVQDMDHENMFWYRQDPGLGLRLIYFSYDVKMKEKGDIPEGYSVSREKKERFSLILESASTNQTSMYLCASSLTGQGTYEQYFGPGTRLTVT.

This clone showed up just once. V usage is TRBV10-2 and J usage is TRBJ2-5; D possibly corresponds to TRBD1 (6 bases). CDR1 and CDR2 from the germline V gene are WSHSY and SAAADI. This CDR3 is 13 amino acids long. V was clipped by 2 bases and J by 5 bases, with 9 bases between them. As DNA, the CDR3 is TGCGCCAGCAGTGAGACAAGGGGGGAGACCCAGTACTTC. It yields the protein CASSETRGETQYF.

The DNA of the CDR3 is TGTGCCAGCAGCGTAGGGACTAGCGGGAGGCGGGTTGAAGAGACCCAGTACTTC. Protein product: CASSVGTSGRRVEETQYF. This sequence joins TRBV9 and TRBJ2-5; 14 bases align to TRBD2. The germline gives CDR1 SGDLS, CDR2 YYNGEE. V shed 0 bases and J 3 bases; nucleotides not matched to a gene: 7. The CDR3 covers 18 residues.

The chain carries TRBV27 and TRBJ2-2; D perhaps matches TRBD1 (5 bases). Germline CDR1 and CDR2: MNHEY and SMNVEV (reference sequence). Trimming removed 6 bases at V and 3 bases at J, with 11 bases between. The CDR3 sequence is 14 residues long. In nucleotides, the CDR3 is TGTGCCAGCAGCTGGGTAGGGGACACCGGGGAGCTGTTTTTT. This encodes CASSWVGDTGELFF.

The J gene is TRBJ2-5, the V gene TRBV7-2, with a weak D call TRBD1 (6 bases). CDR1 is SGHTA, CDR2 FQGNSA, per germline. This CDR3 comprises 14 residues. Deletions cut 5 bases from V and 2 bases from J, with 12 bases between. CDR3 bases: TGTGCCAGCAGCCCTTACGGACAGCAAGAGACCCAGTACTTC. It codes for CASSPYGQQETQYF.

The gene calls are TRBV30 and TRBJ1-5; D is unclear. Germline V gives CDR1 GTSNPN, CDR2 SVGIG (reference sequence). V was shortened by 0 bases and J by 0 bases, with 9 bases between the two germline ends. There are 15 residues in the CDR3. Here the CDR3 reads CAWSVPRTSNQPQHF. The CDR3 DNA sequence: TGTGCCTGGAGTGTACCACGGACTAGCAATCAGCCCCAGCATTTT.